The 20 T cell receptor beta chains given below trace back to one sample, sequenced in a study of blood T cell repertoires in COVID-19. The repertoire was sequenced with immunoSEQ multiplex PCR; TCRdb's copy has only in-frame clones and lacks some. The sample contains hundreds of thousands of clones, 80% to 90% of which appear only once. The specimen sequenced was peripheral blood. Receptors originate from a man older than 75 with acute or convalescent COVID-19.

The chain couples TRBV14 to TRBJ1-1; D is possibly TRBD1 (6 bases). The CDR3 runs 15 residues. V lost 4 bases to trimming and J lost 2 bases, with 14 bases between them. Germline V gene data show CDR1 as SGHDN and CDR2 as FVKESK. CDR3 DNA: TGTGCCAGCAGCCTTCCGGACAGATTAAACACTGAAGCTTTCTTT. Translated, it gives CASSLPDRLNTEAFF.

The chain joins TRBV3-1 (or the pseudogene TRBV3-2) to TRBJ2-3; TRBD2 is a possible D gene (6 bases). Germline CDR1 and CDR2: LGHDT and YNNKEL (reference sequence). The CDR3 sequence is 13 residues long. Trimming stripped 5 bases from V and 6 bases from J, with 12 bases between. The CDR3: CASSFGSLDTQYF. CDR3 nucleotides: TGTGCCAGCAGCTTCGGGAGTCTTGATACGCAGTATTTT.

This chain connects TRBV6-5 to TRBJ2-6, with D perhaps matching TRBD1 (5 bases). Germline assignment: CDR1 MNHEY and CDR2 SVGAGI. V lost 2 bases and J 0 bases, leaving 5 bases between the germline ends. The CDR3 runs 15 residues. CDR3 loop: CASSYGASGANVLTF. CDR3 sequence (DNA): TGTGCCAGCAGTTACGGGGCCTCTGGGGCCAACGTCCTGACTTTC.

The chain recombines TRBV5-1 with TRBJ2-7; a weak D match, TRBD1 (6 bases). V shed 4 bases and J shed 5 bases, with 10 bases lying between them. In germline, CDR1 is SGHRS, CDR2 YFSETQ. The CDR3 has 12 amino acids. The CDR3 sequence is CASSQDRNEQYF. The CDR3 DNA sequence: TGCGCCAGCAGCCAAGACAGGAACGAGCAGTACTTC.

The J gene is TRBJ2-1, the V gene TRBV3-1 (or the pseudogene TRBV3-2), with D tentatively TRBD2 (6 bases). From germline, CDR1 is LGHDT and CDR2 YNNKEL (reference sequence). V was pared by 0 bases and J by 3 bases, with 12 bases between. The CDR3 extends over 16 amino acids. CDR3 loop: CASSQDCTSFYNEQFF. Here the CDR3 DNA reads TGTGCCAGCAGCCAAGATTGTACTAGCTTCTACAATGAGCAGTTCTTC.

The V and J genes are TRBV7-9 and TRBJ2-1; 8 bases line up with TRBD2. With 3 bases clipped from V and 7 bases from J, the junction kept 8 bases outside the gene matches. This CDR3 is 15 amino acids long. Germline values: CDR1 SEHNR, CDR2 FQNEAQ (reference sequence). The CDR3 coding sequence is TGTGCCAGCAGCTTTAGCGGGACGCATGGAAATGAGCAGTTCTTC. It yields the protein CASSFSGTHGNEQFF.

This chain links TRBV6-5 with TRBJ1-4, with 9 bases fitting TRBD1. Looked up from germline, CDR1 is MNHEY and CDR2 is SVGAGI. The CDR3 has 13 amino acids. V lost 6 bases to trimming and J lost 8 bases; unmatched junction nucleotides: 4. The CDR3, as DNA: TGTGCCAGCAGGGGACAGGGAAGAGAAAAACTGTTTTTT. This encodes CASRGQGREKLFF.

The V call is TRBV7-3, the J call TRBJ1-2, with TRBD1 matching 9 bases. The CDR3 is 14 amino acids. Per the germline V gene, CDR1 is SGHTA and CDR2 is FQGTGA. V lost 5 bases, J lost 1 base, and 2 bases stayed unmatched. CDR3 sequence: CASSPTGGNYGYTF. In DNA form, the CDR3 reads TGTGCCAGCAGCCCGACAGGGGGTAACTATGGCTACACCTTC.

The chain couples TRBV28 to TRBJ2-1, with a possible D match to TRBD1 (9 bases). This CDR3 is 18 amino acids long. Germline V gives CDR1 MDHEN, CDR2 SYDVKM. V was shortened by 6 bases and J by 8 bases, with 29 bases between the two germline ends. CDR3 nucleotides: TGTGCCAGCAGCACACAGGGGGCGCCGGGCGGGAGGTTGTATGAGCAGTTCTTC. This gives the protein CASSTQGAPGGRLYEQFF.

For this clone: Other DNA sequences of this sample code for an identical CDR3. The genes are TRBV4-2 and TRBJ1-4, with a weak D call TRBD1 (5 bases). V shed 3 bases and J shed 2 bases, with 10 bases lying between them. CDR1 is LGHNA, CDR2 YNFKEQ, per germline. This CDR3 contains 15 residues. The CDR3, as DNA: TGTGCCAGCAGCCAGGGGGGGAGCACTAATGAAAAACTGTTTTTT. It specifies CASSQGGSTNEKLFF.

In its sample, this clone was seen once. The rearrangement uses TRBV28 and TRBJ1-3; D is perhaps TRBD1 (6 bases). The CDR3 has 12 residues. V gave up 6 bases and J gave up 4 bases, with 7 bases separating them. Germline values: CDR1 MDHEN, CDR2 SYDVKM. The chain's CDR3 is CASRQGGNTIYF. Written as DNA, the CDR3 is TGTGCCAGCAGGCAGGGGGGAAACACCATATATTTT. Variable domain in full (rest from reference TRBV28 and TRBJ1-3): DVKVTQSSRYLVKRTGEKVFLECVQDMDHENMFWYRQDPGLGLRLIYFSYDVKMKEKGDIPEGYSVSREKKERFSLILESASTNQTSMYLCASRQGGNTIYFGEGSWLTVV.

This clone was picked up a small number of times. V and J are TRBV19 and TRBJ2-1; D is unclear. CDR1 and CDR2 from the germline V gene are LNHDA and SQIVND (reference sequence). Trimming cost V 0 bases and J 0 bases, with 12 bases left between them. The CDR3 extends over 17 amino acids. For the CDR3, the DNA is TGTGCCAGTAGTATAGAACCCGACATGAGCTCCTACAATGAGCAGTTCTTC. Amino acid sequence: CASSIEPDMSSYNEQFF. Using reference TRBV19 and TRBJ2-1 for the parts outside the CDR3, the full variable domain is DGGITQSPKYLFRKEGQNVTLSCEQNLNHDAMYWYRQDPGQGLRLIYYSQIVNDFQKGDIAEGYSVSREKKESFPLTVTSAQKNPTAFYLCASSIEPDMSSYNEQFFGPGTRLTVL.

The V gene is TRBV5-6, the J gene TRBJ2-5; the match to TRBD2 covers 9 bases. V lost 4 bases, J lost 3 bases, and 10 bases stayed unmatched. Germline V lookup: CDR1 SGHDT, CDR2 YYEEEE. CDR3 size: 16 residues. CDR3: CASSGIAGAGEETQYF. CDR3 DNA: TGTGCCAGCAGCGGAATAGCGGGAGCGGGGGAAGAGACCCAGTACTTC. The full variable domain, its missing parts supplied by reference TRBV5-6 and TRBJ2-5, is DAGVTQSPTHLIKTRGQQVTLRCSPKSGHDTVSWYQQALGQGPQFIFQYYEEEERQRGNFPDRFSGHQFPNYSSELNVNALLLGDSALYLCASSGIAGAGEETQYFGPGTRLLVL.

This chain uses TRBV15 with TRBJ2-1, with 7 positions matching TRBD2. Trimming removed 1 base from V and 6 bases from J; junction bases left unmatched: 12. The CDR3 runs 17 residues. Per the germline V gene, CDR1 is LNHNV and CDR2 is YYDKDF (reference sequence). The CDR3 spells CATSRALGAGVCNEQFF. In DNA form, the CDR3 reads TGTGCCACCAGCAGAGCCCTCGGGGCGGGAGTCTGCAATGAGCAGTTCTTC.

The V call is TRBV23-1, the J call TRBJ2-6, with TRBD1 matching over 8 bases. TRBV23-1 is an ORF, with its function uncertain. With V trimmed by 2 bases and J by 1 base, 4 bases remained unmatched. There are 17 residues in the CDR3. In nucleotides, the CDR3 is TGCGCCAGCAGTCAAGACAGGGGTGGGTCTGGGGCCAACGTCCTGACTTTC. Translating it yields CASSQDRGGSGANVLTF.

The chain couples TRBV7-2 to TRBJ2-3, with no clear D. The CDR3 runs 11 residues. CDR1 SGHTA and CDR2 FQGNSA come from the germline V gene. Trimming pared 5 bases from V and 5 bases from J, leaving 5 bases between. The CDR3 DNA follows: TGTGCCAGCAGCCCCCAAGATACGCAGTATTTT. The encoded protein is CASSPQDTQYF.

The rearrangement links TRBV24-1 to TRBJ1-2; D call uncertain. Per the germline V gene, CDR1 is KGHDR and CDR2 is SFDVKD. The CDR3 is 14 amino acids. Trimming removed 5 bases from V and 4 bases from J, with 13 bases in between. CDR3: CATSGRASGYGYTF. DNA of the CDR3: TGTGCCACCAGTGGGAGGGCAAGTGGCTATGGCTACACCTTC.

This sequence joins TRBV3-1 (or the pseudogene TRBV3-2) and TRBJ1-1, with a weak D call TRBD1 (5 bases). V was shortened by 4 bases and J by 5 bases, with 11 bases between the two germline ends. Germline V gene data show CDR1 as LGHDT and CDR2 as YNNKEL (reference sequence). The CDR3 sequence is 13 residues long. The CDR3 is CASSPRGGTEAFF. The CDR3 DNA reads TGTGCCAGCAGCCCGCGGGGGGGAACTGAAGCTTTCTTT.

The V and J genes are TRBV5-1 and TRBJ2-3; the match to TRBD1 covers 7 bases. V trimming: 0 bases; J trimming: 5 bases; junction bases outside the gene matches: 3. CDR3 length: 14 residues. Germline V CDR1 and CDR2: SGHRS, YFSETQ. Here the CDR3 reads CASSLDRGGDTQYF. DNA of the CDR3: TGCGCCAGCAGCTTGGACAGGGGCGGAGATACGCAGTATTTT.

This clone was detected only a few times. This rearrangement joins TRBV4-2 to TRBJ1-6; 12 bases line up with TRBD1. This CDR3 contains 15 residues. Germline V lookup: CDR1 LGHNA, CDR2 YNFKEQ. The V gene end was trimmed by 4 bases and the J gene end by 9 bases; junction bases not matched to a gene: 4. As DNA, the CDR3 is TGTGCCAGCAGCCCGGGACAGGGGGCTGGTTCACCCCTCCACTTT. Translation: CASSPGQGAGSPLHF.